These 8 T cell receptor beta chains were all obtained from the same sample, sequenced in a study of read filtering for tumor transcriptome and immune sequencing. The library was built from roughly 400 ng RNA with molecular barcoded adaptors for alpha/delta and beta/gamma chains. TCRdb called the reads again in MiXCR, with one record for every CDR3 protein. The sample records 90,000 or so distinct CDR3 sequences, roughly 21% being singletons. The sample comprised a population of CD138-negative cells sorted from bone marrow. These receptors originate from a donor over 35 with multiple myeloma.

V is TRBV12-3 or TRBV12-4 and J is TRBJ1-5; 10 bases are a match to TRBD1. V trimming: 3 bases; J trimming: 6 bases; junction bases outside the gene matches: 14. The CDR3 length is 18 residues. The CDR3 DNA is TGTGCCAGCAGTTTCTCCCCTACCGGGACAGGGGTCCGTCAGCCCCAGCATTTT. Translation: CASSFSPTGTGVRQPQHF.

On this clonotype: A much larger clone is a single base away; this may be a read error. The chain has TRBV10-3 and TRBJ1-5; D is unclear. Germline V gene lookup returns CDR1 ENHRY and CDR2 SYGVKD. The CDR3 loop spans 13 amino acids. Between the trimmed V and J ends, which lost 3 bases and 5 bases, there was a span of 8 bases. The CDR3 DNA reads as TGTGCCATCAGTGACACCGTCGATCAGCCCCAGCATTTT. It codes for CAISDTVDQPQHF.

This clonotype was observed many times. This chain joins TRBV6-1 and TRBJ2-1; D unclear. Trimming took off 3 bases at V and 1 base at J, with 10 bases between the two ends. There are 15 residues in the CDR3. The germline gives CDR1 MNHNS, CDR2 SASEGT. The CDR3 nucleotides are TGTGCCAGCAGTGACGTTAGGGAATCCTACAATGAGCAGTTCTTC. It translates to CASSDVRESYNEQFF.

This clonotype is judged medium-sized. V is TRBV13 and J is TRBJ2-1, with D unresolved. CDR1 is PRHDT, CDR2 FYEKMQ, per germline (reference sequence). Between the trimmed V and J ends, which lost 5 bases and 4 bases, there was a span of 15 bases. CDR3 length: 15 amino acids. CDR3 loop: CASSQRLRGYNEQFF. In nucleotides, the CDR3 is TGTGCCAGCAGCCAGCGTCTCCGTGGGTACAATGAGCAGTTCTTC. Supplemented by reference TRBV13 and TRBJ2-1, the full variable domain reads AAGVIQSPRHLIKEKRETATLKCYPIPRHDTVYWYQQGPGQDPQFLISFYEKMQSDKGSIPDRFSAQQFSDYHSELNMSSLELGDSALYFCASSQRLRGYNEQFFGPGTRLTVL.

This clonotype was recorded at least ten times. The chain combines TRBV10-3 with TRBJ1-1; D might be TRBD1 (6 bases). The CDR3 covers 14 residues. The germline V gene encodes CDR1 ENHRY and CDR2 SYGVKD. V was pared by 6 bases and J by 5 bases, with 16 bases between. CDR3 DNA sequence: TGTGCCATCAGCCGACAGGCCCAGGGGACTGAAGCTTTCTTT. This translates into CAISRQAQGTEAFF.

This clonotype was seen at least ten times. The rearrangement joins TRBV29-1 to TRBJ1-1; D unclear. V was clipped by 7 bases and J by 1 base, with 4 bases between them. The CDR3 is 10 amino acids. Germline V gives CDR1 SQVTM, CDR2 ANQGSEA. The CDR3 region is CSARNTEAFF. For the CDR3, the DNA is TGCAGCGCCAGGAACACTGAAGCTTTCTTT.

To note about this clonotype: This may be a read error: a much more frequent sequence differs by one nucleotide. This sequence joins TRBV5-1 and TRBJ1-6; D is ambiguous. Germline loops: CDR1 SGHRS, CDR2 YFSETQ. This CDR3 spans 16 amino acids. The CDR3 sequence: CTSSTGPSRGNSPLHF. In DNA form, the CDR3 reads TGCACCAGCAGCACCGGACCGTCCCGCGGTAATTCACCCCTCCACTTT.

This clonotype occurred a few times. The J gene is TRBJ1-5, the V gene TRBV19; a weak D match, TRBD1 (6 bases). Trimming removed 1 base from V and 2 bases from J, with 18 bases in between. This CDR3 spans 18 amino acids. The germline CDR1 and CDR2 sequences are LNHDA and SQIVND (reference sequence). The CDR3 DNA is TGTGCCAGTAGTATAGGACAGGCGTGGCGAGGCGGCAATCAGCCCCAGCATTTT. Amino acids: CASSIGQAWRGGNQPQHF.